Reported below is one T cell receptor beta chain. This clone was seen a single time. The antigen it binds to is not known. It has no much larger one-base neighbor in the sample; base qualities were not kept. TCRbeta CDR3 regions were amplified from genomic DNA using the immunoSEQ Assay, a bias-controlled multiplex PCR. The original pipeline was this. The number of nucleated cells in each sample was estimated by amplification of reference gene primers within the assay. To quantify the absolute abundance of each unique TCRbeta CDR3 rearrangement, sequence reads were collapsed and filtered. For each sample, productive Simpson clonality was calculated as the square root of Simpson's diversity index over productive rearrangements. TCRdb limited this immuneACCESS table to in-frame rearrangements with V and J called. A share of clones is missing; checked studies link under half to unresolved V genes, and the rest is unexplained. That table is the source of V, J and clone size, and D and trimming were worked out from the DNA. This sample gives about 48,000 clones in total; 85% to 90% of them show up just once. Jointly, the top ten make up 5.9% of the sample.

Whole blood was collected in K2EDTA tubes by collaborating institutions according to the institutions' own protocols. For TCRbeta analysis, collaborators shipped samples in one of three forms: frozen whole blood, isolated PBMCs, or DNA extracted from either of those sample types. The data originate from a study of blood T cell repertoires in COVID-19 (dated by TCRdb to about 2020). About the full investigation: Samples covering the acute and convalescent phases of COVID-19 were provided by collaborators in the United States, Italy and Spain. Where available, HLA class I and class II types were taken from metadata supplied by the sample provider and were not determined by assay-based typing. The sample metadata nearly always contained a de-identified subject ID, COVID-19 status, age in years and sex. The repertoires were made available in a free public database intended to serve as a resource for research on the immune response to SARS-CoV-2. Samples were obtained from the ongoing ImmuneRACE study (first 160 participants) and from over 1,000 subjects provided by 6 global collaborators. The prospective study material was composed of cDNA or gDNA derived from T cells, B-cell-depleted T cells, or PBMCs. The dataset comprised deeply sampled blood TCRbeta repertoires from subjects exposed to, actively infected with, or recovered from COVID-19. General study outcomes and caveats: The quantity of clinical and demographic metadata differed by source and by participant and was supplied without curation.

Measured from the cysteine to the phenylalanine, the CDR3 is 15 residues long. Only the CDR3 DNA is retained, 45 bases long and in frame from the first base. The germline V gene (reference sequence) specifies SEHNR as CDR1 and FQNEAQ as CDR2. Unmatched junction bases come to 5, with V trimmed by 3 bases and J by 4 bases. The chain is assembled from TRBV7-9 and TRBJ2-5, and 10 junction bases match TRBD1. The TCR originated in a woman in her fifties or sixties with acute or convalescent COVID-19. The sequencing input was peripheral blood. This receptor has the CDR3 CASSLFGQGGETQYF. The nucleotide sequence is given as TGTGCCAGCAGCTTGTTCGGACAGGGGGGAGAGACCCAGTACTTC. The entire variable domain, with the stretches around the CDR3 drawn from the reference TRBV7-9 and TRBJ2-5 proteins, is DTGVSQNPRHKITKRGQNVTFRCDPISEHNRLYWYRQTLGQGPEFLTYFQNEAQLEKSRLLSDRFSAERPKGSFSTLEIQRTEQGDSAMYLCASSLFGQGGETQYFGPGTRLLVL.